The rows below give T cell receptor beta chains drawn from one sample of a study of beta chain features in type 1 diabetes. Clones were sequenced by immunoSEQ multiplex PCR, and TCRdb holds only the in-frame ones, with some missing. The profile shows around 200,000 clones, less than 15% of them singletons. Sequencing was carried out using central memory CD4+ T cells from blood. The source is a woman between 18 and 30 years old in good health. Each CDR3 is given with its conserved first and last residue. A D gene is named only where the DNA matches it firmly. Some rows mark clone size as missing; the rest say once, few, many or name a class of expanded clone.

J: TRBJ1-5; D: TRBD1; size: .; V: TRBV7-2; DNA: TGTGCCAGCAGCTCCGGACAGGTGGGAGGACAGCCCCAGCATTTT; CDR3: CASSSGQVGGQPQHF
J: TRBJ2-7; D: .; size: .; V: TRBV6-5; DNA: TGTGCCAGCAGTTACTACGGGGAAGGACGTCCAGAGAACTTC; CDR3: CASSYYGEGRPENF
J: TRBJ1-1; D: TRBD1; size: many; V: TRBV2; DNA: TGTGCCAGCACCGGGACAGGGGGATCCACTGAAGCTTTCTTT; CDR3: CASTGTGGSTEAFF
J: TRBJ1-4; D: .; size: .; V: TRBV6-5; DNA: TGTGCCAGCAGTATAGGGGGTCGAAGTGAAAAACTGTTTTTT; CDR3: CASSIGGRSEKLFF
J: TRBJ2-2; D: TRBD1; size: .; V: TRBV5-1; DNA: TGCGCCAGCAGACGGACAGGGGATAACACCGGGGAGCTGTTTTTT; CDR3: CASRRTGDNTGELFF
J: TRBJ2-7; D: TRBD1; size: few; V: TRBV2; DNA: TGTGCCAGCAACGAACAGGGGGCGCGGTACGAGCAGTACTTC; CDR3: CASNEQGARYEQYF
J: TRBJ2-1; D: TRBD2; size: .; V: TRBV9; DNA: TGTGCCAGCAGCAGGGTCACTAGCGGGGTCTACAATGAGCAGTTCTTC; CDR3: CASSRVTSGVYNEQFF
J: TRBJ1-4; D: .; size: .; V: TRBV27; DNA: TGTGCCAGCAGTCCATCTAATGAAAAACTGTTTTTT; CDR3: CASSPSNEKLFF
J: TRBJ2-1; D: TRBD2; size: few; V: TRBV5-1; DNA: TGCGCCAGCAGCGGGACTAGCGGGAGCAATGAGCAGTTCTTC; CDR3: CASSGTSGSNEQFF
J: TRBJ2-7; D: .; size: few; V: TRBV7-2; DNA: TGTGCCAGCAGCCCCGGGCGGGGTCCCTACGAGCAGTACTTC; CDR3: CASSPGRGPYEQYF
J: TRBJ2-1; D: TRBD2; size: few; V: TRBV2; DNA: TGTGCCAGCAGTGAAGATGGCGGGAGAGTCAGGAATGAGCAGTTCTTC; CDR3: CASSEDGGRVRNEQFF
J: TRBJ2-2; D: TRBD2; size: .; V: TRBV19; DNA: TGTGCCAGTAACCCAGCGGGAGACGGGGAGCTGTTTTTT; CDR3: CASNPAGDGELFF
J: TRBJ1-5; D: .; size: few; V: TRBV25-1; DNA: TGTGCCAGCAGTGAACATGAGTTCCAGCCCCAGCATTTT; CDR3: CASSEHEFQPQHF
J: TRBJ2-1; D: .; size: .; V: TRBV7-9; DNA: TGTGCCAGCAGCTGGCTGACAGGATACAATGAGCAGTTCTTC; CDR3: CASSWLTGYNEQFF
J: TRBJ2-3; D: .; size: .; V: TRBV2; DNA: TGTGCCAGCATCTCTGCCGGGGGTTTCGCAGATACGCAGTATTTT; CDR3: CASISAGGFADTQYF
J: TRBJ2-1; D: TRBD2; size: .; V: TRBV27; DNA: TGTGCCAGCAGGGTAGGGGGACTAGCGGGTCCTAGGAGCTCCTACAATGAGCAGTTCTTC; CDR3: CASRVGGLAGPRSSYNEQFF
J: TRBJ2-6; D: TRBD2; size: few; V: TRBV5-1; DNA: TGCGCCAGCCTAGCGGGACCTATCTCTGGGGCCAACGTCCTGACTTTC; CDR3: CASLAGPISGANVLTF
J: TRBJ2-5; D: TRBD2; size: few; V: TRBV15; DNA: TGTGCCACCAGCAGAGGACTAGCGGGGGCCATGGGGCAAGAGACCCAGTACTTC; CDR3: CATSRGLAGAMGQETQYF
J: TRBJ2-1; D: .; size: few; V: TRBV30; DNA: TGTGCCTGGAGCTGGGGGCTGAACTACAATGAGCAGTTCTTC; CDR3: CAWSWGLNYNEQFF
J: TRBJ2-7; D: .; size: few; V: TRBV28; DNA: TGTGCCAGCAGTCCGCTCCCCCGGGACACGCTCCTAATAATACCCTACGAGCAGTACTTC; CDR3: CASSPLPRDTLLIIPYEQYF
J: TRBJ1-3; D: .; size: .; V: TRBV30; DNA: TGTGCCTGGAGTGTACTTAGCTCTGGAAACACCATATATTTT; CDR3: CAWSVLSSGNTIYF
J: TRBJ2-7; D: .; size: many; V: TRBV7-2; DNA: TGTGCCAGCAGCCCCGTTTTTGACGAGCAGTACTTC; CDR3: CASSPVFDEQYF
J: TRBJ2-3; D: .; size: few; V: TRBV30; DNA: TGTGCCTGGAGTGTACCCGACAGCAGCACAGATACGCAGTATTTT; CDR3: CAWSVPDSSTDTQYF
J: TRBJ2-7; D: TRBD1; size: .; V: TRBV29-1; DNA: TGCAGCGCGCTCCCCGGGACAGGGACTGGTAAATACGAGCAGTACTTC; CDR3: CSALPGTGTGKYEQYF
J: TRBJ2-3; D: .; size: few; V: TRBV27; DNA: TGTGCCAGCAGTCTCGAACGGGGCACAGATACGCAGTATTTT; CDR3: CASSLERGTDTQYF
J: TRBJ2-1; D: .; size: .; V: TRBV25-1; DNA: TGTGCCAGCAGTGTTCAGGGGGGTAGTTACAATGAGCAGTTCTTC; CDR3: CASSVQGGSYNEQFF
J: TRBJ1-5; D: .; size: few; V: TRBV7-2; DNA: TGTGCCAGCAGCTTAGTTCAGGATATGAGTCAGCCCCAGCATTTT; CDR3: CASSLVQDMSQPQHF
J: TRBJ1-2; D: .; size: .; V: TRBV28; DNA: TGTGCCAGCAGTTTGCGTGACTATGGCTACACCTTC; CDR3: CASSLRDYGYTF
J: TRBJ2-6; D: .; size: few; V: TRBV5-1; DNA: TGCGCCAGCAGCTTCGAGGGTACGTTAGGCTCTGGGGCCAACGTCCTGACTTTC; CDR3: CASSFEGTLGSGANVLTF
J: TRBJ1-3; D: .; size: few; V: TRBV14; DNA: TGTGCCAGCAGCCCCTTGACAGACGGAAACACCATATATTTT; CDR3: CASSPLTDGNTIYF